This paragraph covers one T cell receptor beta chain sequence. The target antigen is unknown. The sample is drawn from a study of cytomegalovirus exposure and HLA in healthy donors. The study's findings and limits: The study flagged about 150 TCR beta chains as cytomegalovirus-associated.

The CDR3 length is 14 residues. Germline trimming cut 4 bases from V and 4 bases from J; bases unmatched to any gene: 5. Germline V CDR1 and CDR2: SQVTM, ANQGSEA. Method: immunoSEQ multiplex PCR; TCRdb's copy keeps in-frame clones and lacks some. The data show some 72,000 clones, roughly 95% seen once. The source is a man aged 18 to 30 in good health and CMV-seropositive. The specimen sequenced was PBMCs. This chain links TRBV29-1 with TRBJ1-4; the match to TRBD1 covers 8 bases. The CDR3 DNA follows: TGCAGCGTTGCAGGGGGCTCCTTTAATGAAAAACTGTTTTTT. It is translated as CSVAGGSFNEKLFF.